This T cell receptor beta chain was documented in a study of CD8 T cells in Susac syndrome. Random hexamers were used to reverse transcribe an amount of roughly 0.5 to 1 ug RNA. Using its own MiXCR run on the immunoSEQ multiplex PCR reads, TCRdb lists one record per CDR3 protein. This table has some 110,000 distinct CDR3 sequences, more than 85% appearing once. Germline CDR1 SGDLS, CDR2 YYNGEE. V was clipped by 4 bases and J by 9 bases, with 20 bases between them. The CDR3 has 15 amino acids. This TCR was recovered from a human donor with multiple sclerosis. V is TRBV9 and J is TRBJ2-1; no definite D call. Sequencing used CD4+ T cells from PBMCs. The CDR3 nucleotides are TGTGCCAGCAGCACGACCCAAAGAACGTTCGGTGAGCAGTTCTTC. Translating it yields CASSTTQRTFGEQFF.